A single sample is the source of the 5 T cell receptor beta chains below, sequenced in a study of neoadjuvant nivolumab and ipilimumab in lung cancer. Here immunoSEQ multiplex PCR was the method, and the copy in TCRdb shows in-frame clones only, minus some. The table records 40,000 to 55,000 clones, around 88% of them present only once. The source was blood, collected before neoadjuvant nivolumab, alone or with ipilimumab. The receptors were sampled from an adult with non-small cell lung cancer. Some clones in this sample may be carry-over from other donors' samples.

The V call is TRBV19, the J call TRBJ1-5; D unclear. CDR3 length: 13 residues. The V gene's germline CDR1 is LNHDA and CDR2 SQIVND (reference sequence). The germline V and J ends were trimmed by 3 bases and 4 bases, with 7 bases remaining between them. This CDR3 reads CASSIEGNQPQHF. CDR3 nucleotide sequence: TGTGCCAGTAGTATCGAGGGAAATCAGCCCCAGCATTTT.

The V call is TRBV4-2, the J call TRBJ2-6, with D tentatively TRBD1 (6 bases). This CDR3 contains 16 residues. V dropped 1 base and J dropped 0 bases, with 7 bases sitting between them. The V gene's germline CDR1 is LGHNA and CDR2 YNFKEQ. CDR3 region: CASSQGDNSGANVLTF. The CDR3 coding sequence is TGTGCCAGCAGCCAAGGGGACAACTCTGGGGCCAACGTCCTGACTTTC.

The chain recombines TRBV5-1 with TRBJ1-4; D is unresolved. Trimming stripped 0 bases from V and 7 bases from J, with 13 bases between. This CDR3 comprises 15 residues. Germline V CDR1 and CDR2: SGHRS, YFSETQ. Here the CDR3 DNA reads TGCGCCAGCAGCTTGGGGCAGACCGGTCGTGAAAAACTGTTTTTT. Residues: CASSLGQTGREKLFF. The full variable domain, rest sourced from reference TRBV5-1 and TRBJ1-4, is KAGVTQTPRYLIKTRGQQVTLSCSPISGHRSVSWYQQTPGQGLQFLFEYFSETQRNKGNFPGRFSGRQFSNSRSEMNVSTLELGDSALYLCASSLGQTGREKLFFGSGTQLSVL.

Of note for this clone: At one end the junction does not follow the germline gene, possibly because of a read error. V is TRBV7-9 and J is TRBJ2-2, with 9 bases that match TRBD1. Looked up from germline, CDR1 is SEHNR and CDR2 is FQNEAQ (reference sequence). This CDR3 is 13 amino acids long. In nucleotides, the CDR3 is TGTGCCCCAGGGGGGACAGGGACCGGGGAGTTGTTTTTT. Translation gives CAPGGTGTGELFF.

The J gene is TRBJ2-7, the V gene TRBV7-2; D is perhaps TRBD2 (6 bases). V lost 4 bases and J 0 bases, leaving 16 bases between the germline ends. Germline-derived CDR1 and CDR2 are SGHTA and FQGNSA. CDR3 length: 16 residues. The CDR3 sequence is CASSSRGTWSSYEQYF. The CDR3 DNA is TGTGCCAGCAGCTCCCGCGGGACTTGGAGCTCCTACGAGCAGTACTTC.